This T cell receptor (beta chain) derives from a study of T cells in Graves' hyperthyroidism and ophthalmopathy. Study findings and constraints: In blood, most of the thyroid clonotypes expanded above 0.001 were also present. The authors' 13 V-J model separated ophthalmopathy from stable hyperthyroidism.

There are many counts of this clonotype. No antigen is known for it. Germline trimming cut 6 bases from V and 4 bases from J; bases unmatched to any gene: 6. Germline V gene lookup returns CDR1 MNHNS and CDR2 SASEGT. CDR3 length: 15 residues. Active moderate-to-severe ophthalmopathy, Clinical Activity Score at least 3, NOSPECS at least 4, under 3 months' duration. Amplification targeted TCR beta CDR3 regions from RNA transcripts. HTBI primers were employed in a first-round RT-PCR of the TCR CDR3. Via MiXCR, TCRdb re-called the multiplex PCR reads, giving one row per CDR3 protein. Of fewer than 500,000 distinct CDR3 sequences detected, roughly 15% appear once; the ten largest clones hold roughly a fifth.

This receptor was taken from a woman in her twenties or thirties with Graves' ophthalmopathy. Sequenced sample: blood. This rearrangement joins TRBV6-1 to TRBJ2-1; TRBD2 matches 10 bases. The CDR3 spells CASRRERGGYNEQFF. The CDR3 region has the DNA TGTGCCAGCAGGCGGGAGCGGGGGGGTTACAATGAGCAGTTCTTC.